The rows below give T cell receptor beta chains drawn from one sample of a study of blood T cell repertoires in COVID-19. Sequencing used immunoSEQ multiplex PCR; TCRdb keeps in-frame clones, though not all of them. This sample has around 62,000 clones; roughly 84% occur once, and the top ten carry around 8%. Input material: peripheral blood. The source of these receptors is a man aged 50 to 59 with active COVID-19. Each CDR3 is given with its conserved first and last residue. The D gene is left open where the match is weak. Part of the rows lack a size; the others show once, few, many or a class for expanded clones.

v_gene,d_gene,j_gene,abundance,CDR3nt,CDR3aa
TRBV27,TRBD2,TRBJ2-2,.,TGTGCCAGCAACCTAGCGGGCACCGGGGAGCTGTTTTTT,CASNLAGTGELFF
TRBV5-1,TRBD1,TRBJ1-2,.,TGCGCCAGCAGCCGCACAGGGGGCCTTGAAGATGGCTACACCTTC,CASSRTGGLEDGYTF
TRBV15,.,TRBJ2-1,.,TGTGCCACCAGCAGGGATCCTAGCGATCGGGAGCAGTTCTTC,CATSRDPSDREQFF
TRBV3-1/TRBV3-2,TRBD2,TRBJ2-3,.,TGTGCCAGCAGCCCGACTAGCGGGGGGGAGGATACGCAGTATTTT,CASSPTSGGEDTQYF
TRBV5-5,.,TRBJ1-1,.,TGTGCCAGCAGCTTGGGGGCAAGGAACACTGAAGCTTTCTTT,CASSLGARNTEAFF
TRBV19,TRBD1,TRBJ1-2,.,TGTGCCAGTAGGCAACAGGGGATCGATGGCTACACCTTC,CASRQQGIDGYTF
TRBV29-1,.,TRBJ2-1,.,TGCAGCGTTGGCGAGTCCCTCTACAATGAGCAGTTCTTC,CSVGESLYNEQFF
TRBV2,TRBD2,TRBJ2-3,.,TGTGCCAGCAGTGTATGGCTAGCGGACACAGATACGCAGTATTTT,CASSVWLADTDTQYF
TRBV19,TRBD2,TRBJ2-7,few,TGTGCCAGTAGTATTACGCCGGGAGGCCACGAGCAGTACTTC,CASSITPGGHEQYF
TRBV5-5,TRBD1,TRBJ1-1,.,TGTGCCAGCAGCCGGACGCGAATTTACGGACAGGGGATAACTGAAGCTTTCTTT,CASSRTRIYGQGITEAFF
TRBV9,.,TRBJ2-2,.,TGTGCCAGCAGCGTAAGTGCAGGGAACACCGGGGAGCTGTTTTTT,CASSVSAGNTGELFF
TRBV27,TRBD1,TRBJ2-5,.,TGTGCCAGCACTCTACCTCGGACAGGGAGAGCCCAGGGGGAGCCCCAGTACTTC,CASTLPRTGRAQGEPQYF
TRBV20-1,.,TRBJ1-4,once,TGCAGTGCTAGCCACAAACCGGGAACACTTTTT,CSASHKPGTLF
TRBV28,TRBD1,TRBJ1-1,.,TGTGCCAGCAGTTTAAATCCGGGACAGGGGGCCATTGAAGCTTTCTTT,CASSLNPGQGAIEAFF
TRBV19,.,TRBJ1-6,.,TGTGCCACGGCGACAGACCTTAATTCACCCCTCCACTTT,CATATDLNSPLHF
TRBV7-2,.,TRBJ2-1,.,TGTGCCAGCAGCTTAACCCACTCCATCCGGTTCTTC,CASSLTHSIRFF
TRBV6-5,.,TRBJ1-1,once,TGTGCCAGCACGCGGGGACACACTGAAGCTTTCTTT,CASTRGHTEAFF
TRBV9,.,TRBJ2-7,.,TGTGCCAGCAGCGCCTTACAGGGAAGCGGCATCTACGAGCAGTACTTC,CASSALQGSGIYEQYF
TRBV12-5,TRBD1,TRBJ2-5,.,TGTGCTAGTGGTTTACAGGGGGGTCGAGAGACCCAGTACTTC,CASGLQGGRETQYF
TRBV6-6,.,TRBJ2-2,.,TGTGCCAGCAGTTACCAGGGTGGCGGGGAGCTGTTTTTT,CASSYQGGGELFF
TRBV4-1,.,TRBJ2-7,.,TGCGCCAGCAGCCAAGATGATTCCGGGTTCTACGAGCAGTACTTC,CASSQDDSGFYEQYF
TRBV2,TRBD2,TRBJ2-7,.,TGTGCCAGCAAAGGACTAGCGGGACCCATAGGCTCCTACGAGCAGTACTTC,CASKGLAGPIGSYEQYF
TRBV18,.,TRBJ1-1,.,TGTGCCAGCTCAACTAACGGAATGAACACTGAAGCTTTCTTT,CASSTNGMNTEAFF
TRBV2,.,TRBJ2-7,.,TGTGCCAGCGGTATGGGGGGGCGAACTTCCTACGAGCAGTACTTC,CASGMGGRTSYEQYF